Reported below is one TCR beta chain. No DNA is given; TCRdb re-called the 5' RACE reads and lists each CDR3 protein once. The sample totals 350,000 to 400,000 distinct CDR3 sequences; its top ten clones hold around 2.6%. The data belong to a study of monozygotic twins with inflammatory bowel disease. The V gene's germline CDR1 is MDHEN and CDR2 SYDVKM. The CDR3 runs to 18 residues. The sequence was collected from a human donor with ulcerative colitis or Crohn's disease, or a healthy co-twin of an affected twin (not recorded which). This chain joins TRBV28 and TRBJ2-3; with no DNA, the TCRdb D assignment of TRBD1 cannot be verified. The sample comprised blood. CDR3 in amino acids: CASSLTSQQGGITDTQYF.